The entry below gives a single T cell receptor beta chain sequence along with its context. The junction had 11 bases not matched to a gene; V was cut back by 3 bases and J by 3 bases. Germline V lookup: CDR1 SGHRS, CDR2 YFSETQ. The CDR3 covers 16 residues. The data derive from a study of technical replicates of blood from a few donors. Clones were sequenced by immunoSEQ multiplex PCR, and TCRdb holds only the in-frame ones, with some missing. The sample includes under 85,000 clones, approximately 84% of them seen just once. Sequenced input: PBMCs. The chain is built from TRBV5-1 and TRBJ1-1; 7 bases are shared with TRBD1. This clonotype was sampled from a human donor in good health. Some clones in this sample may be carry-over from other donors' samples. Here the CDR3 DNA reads TGCGCCAGCAGCTCGACAGGGCCCTTCGGAGACACTGAAGCTTTCTTT. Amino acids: CASSSTGPFGDTEAFF. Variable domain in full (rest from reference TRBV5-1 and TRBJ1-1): KAGVTQTPRYLIKTRGQQVTLSCSPISGHRSVSWYQQTPGQGLQFLFEYFSETQRNKGNFPGRFSGRQFSNSRSEMNVSTLELGDSALYLCASSSTGPFGDTEAFFGQGTRLTVV.